The clone carrying this TCR beta chain was recorded many times. Its specificity is not known. From 300 to 400 ng of RNA, a library with molecular barcoded alpha/delta and beta/gamma adaptors was made. Each CDR3 protein is one row after TCRdb ran MiXCR on the reads. Among roughly 35,000 distinct CDR3 sequences listed, roughly an eighth were seen once. The data were obtained in a study of read filtering for tumor transcriptome and immune sequencing. Study conclusions and caveats: Dropping single-read clonotypes raised IR-seq and RNA-seq shared-clonotype correlation. Roughly four fifths of IR-seq clonotypes had one read, totaling about 3.5% of reads; RNA-seq: around 70% and 40%. The sorted CD138-negative fraction was a mixed bone marrow immune population, not purified T cells.

V shed 6 bases and J 0 bases; nucleotides not matched to a gene: 4. The CDR3 is made up of 14 amino acids. CDR1 is SGDLS and CDR2 is YYNGEE in the germline V gene. V and J are TRBV9 and TRBJ2-3; 7 nucleotides agree with TRBD2. The sequence was obtained from a donor aged 40 or over with multiple myeloma. The specimen was a population of CD138-negative cells sorted from bone marrow. CDR3 amino acids: CASTSSGSTDTQYF. Written as DNA, the CDR3 is TGTGCCAGCACCAGTAGCGGGAGCACAGATACGCAGTATTTT.